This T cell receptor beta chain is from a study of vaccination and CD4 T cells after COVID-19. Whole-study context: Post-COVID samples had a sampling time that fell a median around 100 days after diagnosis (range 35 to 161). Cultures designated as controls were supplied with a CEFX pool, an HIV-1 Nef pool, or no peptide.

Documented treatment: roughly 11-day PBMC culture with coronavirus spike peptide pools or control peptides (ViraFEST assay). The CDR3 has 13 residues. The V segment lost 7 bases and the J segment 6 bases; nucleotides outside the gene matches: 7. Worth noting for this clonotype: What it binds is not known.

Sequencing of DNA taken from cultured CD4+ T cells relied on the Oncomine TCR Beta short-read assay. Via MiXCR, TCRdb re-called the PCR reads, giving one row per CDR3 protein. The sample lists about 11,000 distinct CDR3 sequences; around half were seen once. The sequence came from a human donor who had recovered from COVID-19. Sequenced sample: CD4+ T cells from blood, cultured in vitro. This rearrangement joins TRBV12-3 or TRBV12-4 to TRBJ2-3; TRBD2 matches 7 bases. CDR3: CASTWGGVDTQYF. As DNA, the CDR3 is TGTGCCAGCACCTGGGGAGGGGTGGATACGCAGTATTTT.